The rows below give T cell receptor beta chains drawn from one sample of a study of OX40 agonist ivuxolimab in advanced cancers. Measured with immunoSEQ multiplex PCR; TCRdb has only the in-frame clones, and not every one. The data show 55,000 to 80,000 clones, about 85% seen once. The sample was CD4+ or CD8+ T cells sorted from blood, taken in a trial of the OX40 agonist ivuxolimab. All receptors come from an adult with an advanced solid tumor such as melanoma, head and neck, liver or kidney cancer. The CDR3 runs from the conserved cysteine through the conserved F or W. Each record gives: D gene, V gene, CDR3 length, clone size, J gene, CDR3 DNA, CDR3 protein. The D gene is left open where the match is weak. The listing skips clone size in some rows; elsewhere it reads once, few, many or a size class.

D gene: TRBD2
V gene: TRBV10-3
CDR3 length: 15
clone size: .
J gene: TRBJ2-5
CDR3 DNA: TGTGCCATCAGTATTGGGACTAGCGGGAGTGAGACCCAGTACTTC
CDR3 protein: CAISIGTSGSETQYF

D gene: .
V gene: TRBV10-3
CDR3 length: 13
clone size: .
J gene: TRBJ1-3
CDR3 DNA: TGTGCCAGCACTGAGGGGTCTGGAAACACCATATATTTT
CDR3 protein: CASTEGSGNTIYF

D gene: TRBD1
V gene: TRBV28
CDR3 length: 13
clone size: .
J gene: TRBJ2-7
CDR3 DNA: TGTGCCAGCAGTCTCACAGGGGGCTACGAGCAGTACTTC
CDR3 protein: CASSLTGGYEQYF

D gene: .
V gene: TRBV2
CDR3 length: 14
clone size: .
J gene: TRBJ1-2
CDR3 DNA: TGTGCCAGCAGTGAAACAGAACAGGGATCTGGCTACACCTTC
CDR3 protein: CASSETEQGSGYTF

D gene: .
V gene: TRBV4-1
CDR3 length: 15
clone size: .
J gene: TRBJ1-1
CDR3 DNA: TGCGCCAGCAGCCCCCCGGGGTCTTTGAACACTGAAGCTTTCTTT
CDR3 protein: CASSPPGSLNTEAFF

D gene: .
V gene: TRBV4-1
CDR3 length: 14
clone size: .
J gene: TRBJ2-7
CDR3 DNA: TGCGCCAGCAGCCAAGCAGGCGGCTCCTACGAGCAGTACTTC
CDR3 protein: CASSQAGGSYEQYF

D gene: TRBD2
V gene: TRBV19
CDR3 length: 16
clone size: .
J gene: TRBJ2-3
CDR3 DNA: TGTGCCAGTAGTACCTCCGGGACTAGCGGGACGCATACGCAGTATTTT
CDR3 protein: CASSTSGTSGTHTQYF

D gene: TRBD2
V gene: TRBV18
CDR3 length: 16
clone size: once
J gene: TRBJ2-3
CDR3 DNA: TGTGCCAGCTCACCACCGGGACTAGCGGGGTCAGATACGCAGTATTTT
CDR3 protein: CASSPPGLAGSDTQYF

D gene: .
V gene: TRBV28
CDR3 length: 14
clone size: .
J gene: TRBJ1-2
CDR3 DNA: TGTGCCAGCAGTTTAGGTCAACCTAACTATGGCTACACCTTC
CDR3 protein: CASSLGQPNYGYTF

D gene: .
V gene: TRBV5-1
CDR3 length: 16
clone size: .
J gene: TRBJ2-2
CDR3 DNA: TGCGCCAGCACCCCCGGGACACCTACGAACACCGGGGAGCTGTTTTTT
CDR3 protein: CASTPGTPTNTGELFF

D gene: .
V gene: TRBV23-1
CDR3 length: 15
clone size: .
J gene: TRBJ1-4
CDR3 DNA: TGCGCCAGCAGTCAATCAAGGGCCTCTAATGAAAAACTGTTTTTT
CDR3 protein: CASSQSRASNEKLFF